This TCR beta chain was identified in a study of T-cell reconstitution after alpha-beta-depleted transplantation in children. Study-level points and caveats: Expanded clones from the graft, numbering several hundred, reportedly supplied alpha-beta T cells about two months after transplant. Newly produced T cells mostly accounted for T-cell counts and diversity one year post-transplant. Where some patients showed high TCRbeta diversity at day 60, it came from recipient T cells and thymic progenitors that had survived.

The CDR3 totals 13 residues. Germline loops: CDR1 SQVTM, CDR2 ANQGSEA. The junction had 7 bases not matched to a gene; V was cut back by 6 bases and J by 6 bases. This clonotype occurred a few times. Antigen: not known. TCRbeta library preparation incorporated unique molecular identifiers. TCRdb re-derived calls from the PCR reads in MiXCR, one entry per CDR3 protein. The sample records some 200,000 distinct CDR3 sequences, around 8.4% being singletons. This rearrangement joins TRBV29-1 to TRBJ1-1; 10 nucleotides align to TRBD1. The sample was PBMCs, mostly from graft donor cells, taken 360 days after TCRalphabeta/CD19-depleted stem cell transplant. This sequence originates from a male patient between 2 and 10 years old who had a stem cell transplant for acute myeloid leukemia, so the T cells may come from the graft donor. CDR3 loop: CSVGQGVDAEAFF. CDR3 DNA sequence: TGCAGCGTCGGACAGGGGGTGGACGCTGAAGCTTTCTTT.